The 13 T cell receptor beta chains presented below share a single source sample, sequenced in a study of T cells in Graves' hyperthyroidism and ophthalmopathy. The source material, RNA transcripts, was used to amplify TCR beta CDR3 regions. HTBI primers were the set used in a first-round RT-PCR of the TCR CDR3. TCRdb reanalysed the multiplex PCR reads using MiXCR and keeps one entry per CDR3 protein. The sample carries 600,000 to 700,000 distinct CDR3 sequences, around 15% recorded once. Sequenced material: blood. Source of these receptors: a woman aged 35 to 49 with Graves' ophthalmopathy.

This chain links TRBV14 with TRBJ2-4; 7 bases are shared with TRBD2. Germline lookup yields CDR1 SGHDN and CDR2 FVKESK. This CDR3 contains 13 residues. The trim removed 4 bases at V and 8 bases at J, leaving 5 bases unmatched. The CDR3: CASSRGGPDIQYF. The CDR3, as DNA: TGTGCCAGCAGCCGGGGGGGTCCTGACATTCAGTACTTC. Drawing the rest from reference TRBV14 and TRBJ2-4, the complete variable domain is EAGVTQFPSHSVIEKGQTVTLRCDPISGHDNLYWYRRVMGKEIKFLLHFVKESKQDESGMPNNRFLAERTGGTYSTLKVQPAELEDSGVYFCASSRGGPDIQYFGAGTRLSVL.

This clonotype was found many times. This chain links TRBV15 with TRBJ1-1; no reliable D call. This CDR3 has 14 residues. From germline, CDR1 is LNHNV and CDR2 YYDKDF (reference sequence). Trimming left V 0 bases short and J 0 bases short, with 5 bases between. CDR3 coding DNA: TGTGCCACCAGCAGAGAAAGAATGAACACTGAAGCTTTCTTT. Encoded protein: CATSRERMNTEAFF.

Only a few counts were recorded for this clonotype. The CDR3 here is CASSLGLILQSEQYF. In DNA form, the CDR3 reads TGCGCCAGCAGCTTGGGCCTCATACTACAGAGCGAGCAGTACTTC. The rearrangement joins TRBV5-1 to TRBJ2-7; D gene ambiguous. The V gene lost 0 bases and the J gene lost 6 bases, with 16 bases spanning the gap. Per the germline V gene, CDR1 is SGHRS and CDR2 is YFSETQ. The CDR3 sequence is 15 residues long.

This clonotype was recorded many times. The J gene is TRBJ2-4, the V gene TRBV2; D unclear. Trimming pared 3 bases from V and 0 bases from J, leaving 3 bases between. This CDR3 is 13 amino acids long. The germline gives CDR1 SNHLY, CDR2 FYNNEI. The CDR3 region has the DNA TGTGCCAGCAGTGACATAGCCAAAAACATTCAGTACTTC. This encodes CASSDIAKNIQYF.

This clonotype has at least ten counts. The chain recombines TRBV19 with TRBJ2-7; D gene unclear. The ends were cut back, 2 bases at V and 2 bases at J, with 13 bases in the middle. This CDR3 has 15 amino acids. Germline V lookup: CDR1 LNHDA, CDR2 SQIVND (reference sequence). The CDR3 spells CASSISAMPTYEQYF. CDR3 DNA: TGTGCCAGTAGTATATCGGCGATGCCTACCTACGAGCAGTACTTC.

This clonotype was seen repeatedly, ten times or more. The CDR3 region is CASSLRDRGLTGELFF. DNA of the CDR3: TGTGCCAGCAGTTTGAGGGACAGGGGGCTTACCGGGGAGCTGTTTTTT. The rearrangement links TRBV12-3 or TRBV12-4 to TRBJ2-2; the match to TRBD1 covers 12 bases. The CDR3 is 16 amino acids. The trim removed 3 bases at V and 5 bases at J, leaving 4 bases unmatched.

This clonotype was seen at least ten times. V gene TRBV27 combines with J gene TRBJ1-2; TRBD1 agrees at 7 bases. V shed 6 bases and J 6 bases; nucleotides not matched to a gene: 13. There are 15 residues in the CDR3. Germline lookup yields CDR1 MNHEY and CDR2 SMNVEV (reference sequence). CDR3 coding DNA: TGTGCCAGCAGCCTGCGGGTAGGGGGCCTCAATGGCTACACCTTC. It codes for CASSLRVGGLNGYTF.

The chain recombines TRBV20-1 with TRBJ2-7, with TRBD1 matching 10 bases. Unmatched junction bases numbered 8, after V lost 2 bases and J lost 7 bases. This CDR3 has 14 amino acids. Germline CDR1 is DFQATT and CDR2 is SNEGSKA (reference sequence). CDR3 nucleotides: TGCAGTGCTAGACCCGACAGGGGGCGAGGGGAGCAGTACTTC. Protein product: CSARPDRGRGEQYF.

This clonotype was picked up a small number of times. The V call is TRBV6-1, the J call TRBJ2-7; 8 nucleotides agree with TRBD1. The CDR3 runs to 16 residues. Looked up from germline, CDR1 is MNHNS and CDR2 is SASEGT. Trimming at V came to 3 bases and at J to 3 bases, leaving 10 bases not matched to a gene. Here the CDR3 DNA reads TGTGCCAGCAGTGAGGACAGGGCCAAATCCCTCTACGAGCAGTACTTC. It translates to CASSEDRAKSLYEQYF.

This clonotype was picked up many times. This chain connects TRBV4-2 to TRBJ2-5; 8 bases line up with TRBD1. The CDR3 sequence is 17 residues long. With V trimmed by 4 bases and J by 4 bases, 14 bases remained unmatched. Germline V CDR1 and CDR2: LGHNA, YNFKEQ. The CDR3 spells CASSLRWTGRFGETQYF. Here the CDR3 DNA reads TGTGCCAGCAGCCTTCGATGGACAGGGAGATTTGGAGAGACCCAGTACTTC.

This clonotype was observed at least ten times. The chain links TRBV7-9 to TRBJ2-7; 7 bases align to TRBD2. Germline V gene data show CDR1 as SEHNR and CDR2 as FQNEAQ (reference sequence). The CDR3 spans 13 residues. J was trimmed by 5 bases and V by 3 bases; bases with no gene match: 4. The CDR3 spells CASSFPGTNEQYF. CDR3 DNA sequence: TGTGCCAGCAGCTTCCCCGGGACTAACGAGCAGTACTTC.

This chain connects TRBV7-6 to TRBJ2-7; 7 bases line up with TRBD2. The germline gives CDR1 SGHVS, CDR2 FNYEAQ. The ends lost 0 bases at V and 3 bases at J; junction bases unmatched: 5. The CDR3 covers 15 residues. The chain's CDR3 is CASSLAPGTIYEQYF. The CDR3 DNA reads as TGTGCCAGCAGCTTAGCGCCTGGGACTATCTACGAGCAGTACTTC.

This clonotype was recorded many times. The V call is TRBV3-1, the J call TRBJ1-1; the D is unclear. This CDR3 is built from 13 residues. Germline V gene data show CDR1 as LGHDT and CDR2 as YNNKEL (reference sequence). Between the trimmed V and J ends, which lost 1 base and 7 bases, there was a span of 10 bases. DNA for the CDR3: TGTGCCAGCAGCCAAGCGGGTACAAATGAAGCTTTCTTT. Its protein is CASSQAGTNEAFF.